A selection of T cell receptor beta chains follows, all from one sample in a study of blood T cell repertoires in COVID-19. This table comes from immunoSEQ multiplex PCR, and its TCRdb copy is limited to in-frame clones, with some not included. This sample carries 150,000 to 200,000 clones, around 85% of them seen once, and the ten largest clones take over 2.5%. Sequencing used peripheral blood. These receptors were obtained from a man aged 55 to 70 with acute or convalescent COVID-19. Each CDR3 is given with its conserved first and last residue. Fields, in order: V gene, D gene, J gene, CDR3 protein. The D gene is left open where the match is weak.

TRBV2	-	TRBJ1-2	CASRQGAEGYTF
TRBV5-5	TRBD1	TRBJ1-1	CASSQGQGKGMNTEAFF
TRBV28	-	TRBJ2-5	CASAAGVRVGGTQYF
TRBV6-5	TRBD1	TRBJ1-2	CASNRQGEGYTF
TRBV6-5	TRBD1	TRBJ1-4	CASLWDRSTNEKLFF
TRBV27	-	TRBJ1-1	CASSLIQGGNTEAFF
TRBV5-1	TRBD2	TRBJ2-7	CASSLISSGTEQYF
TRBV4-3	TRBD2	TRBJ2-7	CASSQGLAGVNEQYF
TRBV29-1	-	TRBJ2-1	CSVRKGAGSSYNEQFF
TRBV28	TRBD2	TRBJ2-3	CASSPWTSGSTDTQYF
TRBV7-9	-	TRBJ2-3	CASSFGSGDTQYF
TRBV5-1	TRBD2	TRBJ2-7	CASSLDGPGGYEQYF
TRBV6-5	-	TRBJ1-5	CASSRNPGDNQPQHF
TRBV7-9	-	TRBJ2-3	CASSFGGTGSDTQYF
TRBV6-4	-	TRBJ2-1	CASREGGAYSYNEQFF
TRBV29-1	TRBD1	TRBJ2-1	CSVPGQGYYNEQFF
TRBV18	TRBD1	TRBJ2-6	CASSRGQGASSGANVLTF
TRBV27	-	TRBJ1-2	CASTPAGQGRGYTF
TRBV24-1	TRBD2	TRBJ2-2	CATSDFAGGRLDTGELFF
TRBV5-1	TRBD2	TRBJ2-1	CASSLVAGGTLGEQFF
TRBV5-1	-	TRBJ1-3	CASSLAVARGNTIYF
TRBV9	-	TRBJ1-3	CASSPLQGNTIYF
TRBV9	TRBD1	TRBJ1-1	CASSPPTGGNTEAFF
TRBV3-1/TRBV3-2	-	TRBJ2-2	CASSQERLNTGELFF
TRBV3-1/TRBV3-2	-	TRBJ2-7	CASSQERSSYEQYF
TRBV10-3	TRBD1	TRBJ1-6	CAISGTGQPNSPLHF
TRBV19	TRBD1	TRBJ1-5	CASSIEQGTLYQPQHF
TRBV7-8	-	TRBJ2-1	CASTWRGGGYNEQFF
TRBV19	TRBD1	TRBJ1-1	CASSAGQAIGNTEAFF
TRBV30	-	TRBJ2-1	CAWSEIGGNNNEQFF
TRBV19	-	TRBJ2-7	CASSAGQFGSYEQYF
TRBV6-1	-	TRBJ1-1	CASSEAPRGGGRYTEAFF
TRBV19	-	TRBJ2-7	CASSPGHLAEQYF
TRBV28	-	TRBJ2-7	CASSRRGYEQYF
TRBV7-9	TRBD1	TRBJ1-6	CASSLSGQGALYSPLHF
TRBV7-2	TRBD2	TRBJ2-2	CASSGGLAGAAGELFF
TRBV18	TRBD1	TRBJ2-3	CASSPPTGAPDTQYF
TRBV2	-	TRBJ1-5	CASSEDSSPQHF
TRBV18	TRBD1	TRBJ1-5	CASSPGKVGQGGQPQHF
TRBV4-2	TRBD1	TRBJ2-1	CASSQDTRGRWNEQFF
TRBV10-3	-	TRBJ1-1	CAISESTQVNTEAFF
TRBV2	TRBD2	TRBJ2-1	CASSELAGVDNEQFF
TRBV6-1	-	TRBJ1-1	CASSETQGGGTEAFF
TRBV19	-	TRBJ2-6	CASSIVQPTRGNVLTF
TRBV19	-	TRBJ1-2	CASSIYGGYTF
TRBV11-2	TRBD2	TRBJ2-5	CASSPGGQETQYF
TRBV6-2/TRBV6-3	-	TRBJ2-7	CASSYRGWEQYF
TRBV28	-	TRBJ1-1	CASSRAGELNTEAFF
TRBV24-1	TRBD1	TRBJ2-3	CATSSIRDSSDTQYF
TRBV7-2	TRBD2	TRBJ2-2	CASSLRASGSAGELFF
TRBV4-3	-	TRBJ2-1	CASSQEPGTSNNEQFF